Reported below is one T cell receptor beta chain. No antigen is known for it. The sample holds no much larger clone one base away, and base qualities are not on file. Participants in the prospective study were enrolled through a virtual design, were aged roughly 18 to 100 years, and lived in 20 to 30 United States geographic areas. In the prospective study, participants were assigned to cohorts based on the clinical history participants reported in a screening survey and a study questionnaire. Exposed participants were defined as having been in contact with someone with a PCR-confirmed or clinician-diagnosed COVID-19 case within 2 weeks of study entry. Mobile phlebotomists in the prospective study collected whole blood, serum and a nasopharyngeal or oropharyngeal swab from every participant. Prospective study participants could optionally give additional blood draws and questionnaires over a roughly two-month period. Blood samples from the prospective study were shipped frozen or at room temperature prior to DNA extraction.

This record comes from a study of blood T cell repertoires in COVID-19 (dated by TCRdb to about 2020). About the study as a whole: Collaborator samples came from the United States, Italy and Spain and covered acute and convalescent phases of COVID-19. Where HLA class I and class II types were available, the types were taken from metadata supplied by the sample provider, not from assay-based typing. Samples were obtained from the ongoing ImmuneRACE study (first 160 participants) and from roughly 1,300 subjects provided by 6 global collaborators. A freely available public database, intended as a resource for researchers studying the immune response to SARS-CoV-2, is where the repertoires were released. The dataset comprised deeply sampled blood TCRbeta repertoires from subjects exposed to, actively infected with, or recovered from COVID-19. Sample metadata almost always included a de-identified subject ID, COVID-19 status, age in years and sex. The material from the prospective study consisted of cDNA or gDNA derived from T cells, B-cell-depleted T cells, or PBMCs.

The immunoSEQ Assay, a bias-controlled multiplex PCR, was used to amplify TCRbeta CDR3 regions from genomic DNA. The study's processing was this. The number of nucleated cells in each sample was estimated from the amplification of reference gene primers within the assay. To quantify the absolute abundance of each unique TCRbeta CDR3 rearrangement, sequence reads were collapsed and filtered. For each sample, productive Simpson clonality was calculated by taking the square root of Simpson's diversity index across productive rearrangements. TCRdb re-hosts the immuneACCESS table, in-frame sequences only. Its copies lack some clones; in the studies checked, an unresolved V gene accounts for under half of them, and the cause for the rest is not known. The DNA was the basis for D and trimming; V, J and clone size are from that table. The sample yields some 240,000 clones; about 90% were counted once. 2.5% to 3.5% of the sample is in the top ten clones.

The paper as a whole reports these results and caveats: The quantity of clinical and demographic metadata differed by source and by participant and was supplied without curation.

The sequenced sample consisted of PBMCs or T cells enriched from blood (not recorded which). The clonotype was recovered from a woman aged 40 to 50 who had been exposed to COVID-19.

The CDR3 here reads CASTRTGSNYGYTF. DNA sequence: TGTGCCAGCACCAGGACAGGGAGTAACTATGGCTACACCTTC. This chain joins TRBV28 to TRBJ1-2; TRBD1 matches 8 bases in the middle. As encoded in the germline V gene, CDR1 is MDHEN while CDR2 is SYDVKM. V lost 7 bases and J lost 1 base, and the count of bases not matched to a germline gene is 5. Its CDR3 holds 14 amino acids, cysteine through phenylalanine. CDR3 DNA only is kept here, 42 bases in frame from base 1.